This T cell receptor (beta chain) derives from a study of cytomegalovirus exposure and HLA in healthy donors. Whole-study findings and limits: A prior analysis recorded that most TCR beta V segments were productive about 87% or about 30% of the time. What a later analysis reportedly showed was that an Asian-associated ancestry cluster had fewer N-insertions than the roughly 670-donor mean.

Concerning this clone itself: The target antigen is unknown.

With 60 Vbeta and 13 Jbeta primers, the PCR was carried out. The assay was immunoSEQ multiplex PCR, and TCRdb's table has in-frame clones only and misses some. The sample contains fewer than 60,000 clones, roughly 80% of which appear only once. CDR3 length equals 11 residues. The germline V gene has CDR1 MRHNA and CDR2 SNTAGT. V shed 6 bases and J 7 bases; nucleotides not matched to a gene: 1. The sequence was obtained from a woman between 40 and 50 years old in good health and CMV-seropositive. The chain employs TRBV6-4 and TRBJ1-1, with 8 bases aligning to TRBD1. The source material was PBMCs. The CDR3 region is CASRGTGEAFF. The CDR3 DNA reads as TGTGCCAGCAGGGGGACAGGTGAAGCTTTCTTT.